This paragraph reports one TCR beta chain. What it binds is not known. This CDR3 has 13 amino acids. V shed 7 bases and J shed 0 bases, with 8 bases lying between them. Germline V CDR1 and CDR2: LNHDA, SQIVND (reference sequence). This sample was included in a study of T cell repertoires in cytomegalovirus infection. Study-level background: The authors relied on CMV epitopes, both recently identified HLA-C-restricted and well-studied HLA-B-restricted. Matching HLA type and CMV infection were both indicated by public TCR beta signatures.

TCRdb ran MiXCR on the reads and lists one entry per CDR3 protein. The data contain about 920,000 distinct CDR3 sequences, approximately 31% of them seen just once; the ten biggest clones take up about an eighth. The TCR comes from a human donor in good health (CMV status not recorded). Some clones in this sample may be carry-over from other donors' samples. V and J are TRBV19 and TRBJ2-3; maybe TRBD2 (5 bases). Sequenced material: cultured CD8+ T cells from PBMCs, taken from culture after CMV antigen stimulation. The CDR3 bases are TGTGCCAGTACTTGGACTAGCACAGATACGCAGTATTTT. Residues: CASTWTSTDTQYF.